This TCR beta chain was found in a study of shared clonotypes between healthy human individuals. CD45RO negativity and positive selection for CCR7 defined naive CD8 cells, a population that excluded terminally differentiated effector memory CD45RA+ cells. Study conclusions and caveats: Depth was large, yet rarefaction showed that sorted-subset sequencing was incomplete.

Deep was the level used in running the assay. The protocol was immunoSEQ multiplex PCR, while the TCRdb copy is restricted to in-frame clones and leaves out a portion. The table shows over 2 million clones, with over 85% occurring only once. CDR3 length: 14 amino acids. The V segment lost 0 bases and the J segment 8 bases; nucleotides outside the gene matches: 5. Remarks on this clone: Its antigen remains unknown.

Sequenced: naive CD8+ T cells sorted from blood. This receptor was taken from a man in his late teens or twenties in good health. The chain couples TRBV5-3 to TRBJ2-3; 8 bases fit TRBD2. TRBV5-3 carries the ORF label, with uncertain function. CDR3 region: CARSLVGRGGTQYF. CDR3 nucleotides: TGTGCCAGAAGCTTGGTCGGGAGGGGAGGTACGCAGTATTTT.